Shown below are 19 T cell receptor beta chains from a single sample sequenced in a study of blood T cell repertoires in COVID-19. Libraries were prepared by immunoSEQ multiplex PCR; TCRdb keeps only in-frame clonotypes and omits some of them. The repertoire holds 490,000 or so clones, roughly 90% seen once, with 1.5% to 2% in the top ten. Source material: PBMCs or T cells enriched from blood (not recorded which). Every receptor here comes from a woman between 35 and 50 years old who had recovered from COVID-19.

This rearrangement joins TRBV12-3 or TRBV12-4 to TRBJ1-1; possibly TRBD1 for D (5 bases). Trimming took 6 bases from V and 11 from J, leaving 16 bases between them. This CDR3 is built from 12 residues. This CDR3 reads CASSLRDGGAFF. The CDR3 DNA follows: TGTGCCAGCAGCCTCCGGGACGGAGGGGCTTTCTTT.

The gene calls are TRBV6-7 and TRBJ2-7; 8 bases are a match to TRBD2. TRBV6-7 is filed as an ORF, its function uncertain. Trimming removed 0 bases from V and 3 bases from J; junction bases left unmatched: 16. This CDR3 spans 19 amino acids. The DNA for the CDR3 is TGTGCCAGCAGTTACTCGACTATCATAGCGGGATCCCCCTTCTACGAGCAGTACTTC. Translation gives CASSYSTIIAGSPFYEQYF.

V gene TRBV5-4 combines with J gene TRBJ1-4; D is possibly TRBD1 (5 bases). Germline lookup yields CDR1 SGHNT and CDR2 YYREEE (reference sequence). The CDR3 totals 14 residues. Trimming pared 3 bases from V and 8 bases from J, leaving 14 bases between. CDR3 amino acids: CASSSRGEEEKLFF. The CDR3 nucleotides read TGTGCCAGCAGCTCCCGAGGGGAGGAGGAAAAACTGTTTTTT.

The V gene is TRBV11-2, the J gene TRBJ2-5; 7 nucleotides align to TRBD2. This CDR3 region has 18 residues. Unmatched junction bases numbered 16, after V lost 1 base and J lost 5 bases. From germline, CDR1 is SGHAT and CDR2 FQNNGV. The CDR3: CASSLGWGGSRDLETQYF. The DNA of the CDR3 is TGTGCCAGCAGCTTAGGTTGGGGGGGGAGTAGAGATCTGGAGACCCAGTACTTC.

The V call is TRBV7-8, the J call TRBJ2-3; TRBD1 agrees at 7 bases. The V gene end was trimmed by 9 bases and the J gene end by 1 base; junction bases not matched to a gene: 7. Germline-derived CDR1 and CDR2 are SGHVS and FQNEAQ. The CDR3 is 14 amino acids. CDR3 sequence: CASLQGIRTDTQYF. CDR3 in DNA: TGTGCCAGTTTACAGGGGATCCGCACAGATACGCAGTATTTT.

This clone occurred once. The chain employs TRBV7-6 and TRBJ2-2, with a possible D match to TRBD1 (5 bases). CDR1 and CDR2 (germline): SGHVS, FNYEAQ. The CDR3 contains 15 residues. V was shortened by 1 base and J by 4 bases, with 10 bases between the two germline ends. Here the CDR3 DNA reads TGTGCCAGCAGCTTAGTCCCAGGGCCCACCGGGGAGCTGTTTTTT. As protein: CASSLVPGPTGELFF.

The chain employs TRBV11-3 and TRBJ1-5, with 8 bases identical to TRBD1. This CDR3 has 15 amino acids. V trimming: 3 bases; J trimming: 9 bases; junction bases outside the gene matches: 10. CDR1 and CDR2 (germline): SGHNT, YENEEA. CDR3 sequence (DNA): TGTGCCAGCAGCTTGGCCGGCAGGGGGCAACGGCCCCAGCATTTT. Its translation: CASSLAGRGQRPQHF.

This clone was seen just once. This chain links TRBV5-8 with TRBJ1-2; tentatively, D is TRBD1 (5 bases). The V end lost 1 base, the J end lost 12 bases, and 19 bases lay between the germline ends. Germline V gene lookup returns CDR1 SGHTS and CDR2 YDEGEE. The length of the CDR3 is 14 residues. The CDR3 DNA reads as TGTGCCAGCAGCTTGTTCCTACTGGACAAGGATAACACCTTC. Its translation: CASSLFLLDKDNTF.

CDR3 DNA: TGTGCCACCAGTCAAACGGGACAGGGTGCAGATACGCAGTATTTT. As protein: CATSQTGQGADTQYF. The chain uses TRBV24-1 and TRBJ2-3; 9 bases fit TRBD1. This CDR3 has 15 amino acids. The V and J ends lost 6 bases and 4 bases, in that order; junction bases with no gene match: 7. Germline assignment: CDR1 KGHDR and CDR2 SFDVKD.

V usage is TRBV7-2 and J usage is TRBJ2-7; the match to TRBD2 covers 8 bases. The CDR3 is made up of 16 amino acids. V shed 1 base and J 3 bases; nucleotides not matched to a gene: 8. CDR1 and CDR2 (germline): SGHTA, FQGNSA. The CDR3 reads CASSLGLAGPYYEQYF. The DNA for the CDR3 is TGTGCCAGCAGCTTAGGCCTAGCGGGTCCCTACTACGAGCAGTACTTC. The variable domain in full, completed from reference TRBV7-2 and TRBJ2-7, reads GAGVSQSPSNKVTEKGKDVELRCDPISGHTALYWYRQSLGQGLEFLIYFQGNSAPDKSGLPSDRFSAERTGGSVSTLTIQRTQQEDSAVYLCASSLGLAGPYYEQYFGPGTRLTVT.

In nucleotides, the CDR3 is TGCGCCAGCAGCTTGACGTGGACAGGGAAGGATCAGCCCCAGCATTTT. Its translation is CASSLTWTGKDQPQHF. This chain connects TRBV4-1 to TRBJ1-5; TRBD1 agrees at 8 bases. V dropped 5 bases and J dropped 5; count of bases not matched to a gene: 11. Germline V gene lookup returns CDR1 MGHRA and CDR2 YSYEKL. The CDR3 extends over 16 amino acids.

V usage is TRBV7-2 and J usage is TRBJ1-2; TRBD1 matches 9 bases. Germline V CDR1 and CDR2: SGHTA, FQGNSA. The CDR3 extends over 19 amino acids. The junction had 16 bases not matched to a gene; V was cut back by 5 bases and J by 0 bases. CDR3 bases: TGTGCCAGCAGCGCCCCGTCCACCCACGGGACAGGGTCTAACTATGGCTACACCTTC. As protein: CASSAPSTHGTGSNYGYTF.

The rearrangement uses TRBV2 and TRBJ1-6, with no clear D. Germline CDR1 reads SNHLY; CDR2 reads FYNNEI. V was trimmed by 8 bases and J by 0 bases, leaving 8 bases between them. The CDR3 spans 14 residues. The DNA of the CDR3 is TGTGCCAGCGCGGGTGGCTCCTATAATTCACCCCTCCACTTT. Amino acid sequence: CASAGGSYNSPLHF. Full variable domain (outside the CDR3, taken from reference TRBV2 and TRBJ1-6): EPEVTQTPSHQVTQMGQEVILRCVPISNHLYFYWYRQILGQKVEFLVSFYNNEISEKSEIFDDQFSVERPDGSNFTLKIRSTKLEDSAMYFCASAGGSYNSPLHFGNGTRLTVT.

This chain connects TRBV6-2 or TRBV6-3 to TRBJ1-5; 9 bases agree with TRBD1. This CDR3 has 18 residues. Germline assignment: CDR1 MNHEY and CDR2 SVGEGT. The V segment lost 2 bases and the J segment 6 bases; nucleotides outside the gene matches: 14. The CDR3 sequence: CASSYPHTGGAGFQPQHF. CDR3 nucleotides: TGTGCCAGCAGTTACCCCCACACAGGGGGCGCAGGTTTTCAGCCCCAGCATTTT.

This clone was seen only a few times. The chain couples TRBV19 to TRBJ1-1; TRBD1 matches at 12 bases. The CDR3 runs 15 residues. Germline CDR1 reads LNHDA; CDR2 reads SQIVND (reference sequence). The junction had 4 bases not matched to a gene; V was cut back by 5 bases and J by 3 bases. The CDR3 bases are TGTGCCAGTAGTCCGGGACAGGGGGCCTACACTGAAGCTTTCTTT. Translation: CASSPGQGAYTEAFF.

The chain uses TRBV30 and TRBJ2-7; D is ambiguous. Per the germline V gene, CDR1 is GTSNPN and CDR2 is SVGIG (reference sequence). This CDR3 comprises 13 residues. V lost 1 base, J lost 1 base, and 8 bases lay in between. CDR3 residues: CAWSGLSSYEQYF. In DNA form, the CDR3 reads TGTGCCTGGAGTGGGCTCAGTTCCTACGAGCAGTACTTC.

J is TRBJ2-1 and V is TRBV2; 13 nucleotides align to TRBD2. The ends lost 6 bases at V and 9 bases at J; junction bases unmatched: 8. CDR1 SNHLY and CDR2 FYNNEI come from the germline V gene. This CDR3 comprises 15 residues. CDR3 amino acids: CASRLLAGGVIEQFF. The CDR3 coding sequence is TGTGCCAGCAGACTACTAGCGGGGGGGGTAATTGAGCAGTTCTTC.

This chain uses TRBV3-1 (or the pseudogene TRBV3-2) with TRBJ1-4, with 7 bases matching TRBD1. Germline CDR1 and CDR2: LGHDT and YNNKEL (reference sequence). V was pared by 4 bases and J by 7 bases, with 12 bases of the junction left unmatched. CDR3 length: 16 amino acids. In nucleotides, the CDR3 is TGTGCCAGCAGCCCCCCCACACAGGGGTTGAGTGAAAAACTGTTTTTT. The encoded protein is CASSPPTQGLSEKLFF.

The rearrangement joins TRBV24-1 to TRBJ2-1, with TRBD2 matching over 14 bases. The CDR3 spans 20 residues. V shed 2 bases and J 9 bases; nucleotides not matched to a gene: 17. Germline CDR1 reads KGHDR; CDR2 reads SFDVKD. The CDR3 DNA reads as TGTGCCACCAGTGATTCAGCACCCGGGACTAGCGGGAGAAAGTTATTTGAGCAGTTCTTC. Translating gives CATSDSAPGTSGRKLFEQFF.